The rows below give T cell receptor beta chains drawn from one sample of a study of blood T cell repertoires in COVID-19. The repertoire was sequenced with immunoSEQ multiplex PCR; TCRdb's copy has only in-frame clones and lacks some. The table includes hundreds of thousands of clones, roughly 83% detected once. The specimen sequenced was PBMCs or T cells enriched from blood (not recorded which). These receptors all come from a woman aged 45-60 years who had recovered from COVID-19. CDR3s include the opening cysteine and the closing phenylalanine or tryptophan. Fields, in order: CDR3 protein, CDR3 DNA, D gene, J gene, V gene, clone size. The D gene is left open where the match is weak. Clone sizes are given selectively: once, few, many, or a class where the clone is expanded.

CDR3: CATSAGEMGWETQYF; DNA: TGTGCCACCAGTGCGGGGGAGATGGGGTGGGAGACCCAGTACTTC; D: -; J: TRBJ2-5; V: TRBV24-1; size: -
CDR3: CASSSLGLQGASGNTIYF; DNA: TGTGCCAGCAGTTCCCTCGGACTACAGGGGGCGTCGGGAAATACCATTTATTTT; D: TRBD1; J: TRBJ1-3; V: TRBV27; size: -
CDR3: CASSLALSRRGEQYF; DNA: TGTGCCAGCAGCTTAGCGCTTTCCCGTCGCGGCGAGCAGTACTTC; D: -; J: TRBJ2-7; V: TRBV7-9; size: -
CDR3: CASSPTGGTEAFF; DNA: TGTGCCAGCAGTCCGACAGGGGGCACTGAAGCTTTCTTT; D: TRBD1; J: TRBJ1-1; V: TRBV6-5; size: -
CDR3: CASSPRDDRDSYNEQFF; DNA: TGTGCCAGCAGCCCACGGGATGACAGGGACTCCTACAATGAGCAGTTCTTC; D: TRBD1; J: TRBJ2-1; V: TRBV7-9; size: -
CDR3: CASSQSVGTIYEQYF; DNA: TGCGCCAGCAGTCAATCAGTCGGGACAATCTACGAGCAGTACTTC; D: -; J: TRBJ2-7; V: TRBV23-1; size: -
CDR3: CASSQTSGYTYNEQFF; DNA: TGTGCCAGCAGCCAGACTAGCGGGTACACCTACAATGAGCAGTTCTTC; D: TRBD2; J: TRBJ2-1; V: TRBV7-3; size: -
CDR3: CASSAWTGGNEQFF; DNA: TGTGCCAGCAGTGCCTGGACAGGGGGCAATGAGCAGTTCTTC; D: TRBD1; J: TRBJ2-1; V: TRBV2; size: -
CDR3: CSASRSETQYF; DNA: TGCAGTGCTTCTAGATCTGAGACCCAGTACTTC; D: -; J: TRBJ2-5; V: TRBV20-1; size: -
CDR3: CASSRTSGIGDEQFF; DNA: TGTGCCAGCAGCCGGACTAGCGGGATTGGGGATGAGCAGTTCTTC; D: TRBD2; J: TRBJ2-1; V: TRBV3-1/TRBV3-2; size: -
CDR3: CASSFGQGDTDTQYF; DNA: TGTGCCAGCAGTTTCGGACAGGGGGACACAGATACGCAGTATTTT; D: TRBD1; J: TRBJ2-3; V: TRBV5-4; size: -
CDR3: CASSSTMNTEAFF; DNA: TGCGCCAGCAGCTCCACTATGAACACTGAAGCTTTCTTT; D: -; J: TRBJ1-1; V: TRBV4-1; size: once
CDR3: CASSFSRVGYTF; DNA: TGTGCCAGCAGTTTCAGCAGGGTAGGCTACACCTTC; D: -; J: TRBJ1-2; V: TRBV12-3/TRBV12-4; size: -
CDR3: CASSSEDRERRNQPQHF; DNA: TGTGCCAGCAGCTCAGAAGACAGGGAGAGACGGAATCAGCCCCAGCATTTT; D: TRBD1; J: TRBJ1-5; V: TRBV5-6; size: -
CDR3: CASSLGGAFSTEAFF; DNA: TGTGCCAGCAGCTTAGGGGGCGCGTTTTCGACTGAAGCTTTCTTT; D: -; J: TRBJ1-1; V: TRBV7-9; size: -
CDR3: CASSYSGRANYGYTF; DNA: TGTGCCAGCAGTTACTCTGGCAGGGCTAACTATGGCTACACCTTC; D: -; J: TRBJ1-2; V: TRBV6-5; size: once
CDR3: CASSRLAGVYYNEQFF; DNA: TGTGCCAGCAGCCGACTAGCGGGAGTTTACTACAATGAGCAGTTCTTC; D: TRBD2; J: TRBJ2-1; V: TRBV3-1/TRBV3-2; size: -
CDR3: CASSLPAGDVSPLHF; DNA: TGTGCCAGCAGTCTACCGGCAGGGGACGTTTCACCCCTCCACTTT; D: -; J: TRBJ1-6; V: TRBV28; size: -
CDR3: CASGSTDGSFGYTF; DNA: TGCGCCAGCGGATCGACAGACGGGTCTTTTGGCTACACCTTC; D: -; J: TRBJ1-2; V: TRBV5-1; size: few
CDR3: CAWSVRTRYGYTF; DNA: TGTGCCTGGAGTGTGCGAACGCGCTATGGCTACACCTTC; D: -; J: TRBJ1-2; V: TRBV30; size: -
CDR3: CASTPTGSYGYTF; DNA: TGTGCCAGCACCCCGACAGGCTCCTATGGCTACACCTTC; D: -; J: TRBJ1-2; V: TRBV6-5; size: few
CDR3: CASRPDTNTEAFF; DNA: TGTGCCAGCAGACCGGACACGAACACTGAAGCTTTCTTT; D: -; J: TRBJ1-1; V: TRBV6-5; size: -
CDR3: CASSLSGQGLFGYTF; DNA: TGTGCCAGCAGTTTATCGGGACAGGGCTTATTTGGCTACACCTTC; D: TRBD1; J: TRBJ1-2; V: TRBV27; size: -
CDR3: CASSPRRASSYEQYF; DNA: TGCGCCAGCAGCCCCCGTCGCGCGAGCTCCTACGAGCAGTACTTC; D: -; J: TRBJ2-7; V: TRBV5-1; size: -
CDR3: CASSGGANANTGELFF; DNA: TGTGCCAGCAGCGGTGGAGCGAACGCGAACACCGGGGAGCTGTTTTTT; D: -; J: TRBJ2-2; V: TRBV11-3; size: few
CDR3: CATGQGDSPLHF; DNA: TGCGCCACTGGCCAGGGTGATTCACCCCTCCACTTT; D: -; J: TRBJ1-6; V: TRBV4-3; size: -
CDR3: CASSTGQGRNTIYF; DNA: TGTGCCAGCAGTACCGGACAGGGCCGAAACACCATATATTTT; D: TRBD1; J: TRBJ1-3; V: TRBV4-2; size: -
CDR3: CASALRSGAPYNEQFF; DNA: TGTGCTAGTGCCCTCCGTAGCGGGGCCCCTTACAATGAGCAGTTCTTC; D: TRBD2; J: TRBJ2-1; V: TRBV12-5; size: -
CDR3: CASTRYRDTANEQFF; DNA: TGTGCCAGCACTCGATACAGGGACACTGCCAATGAGCAGTTCTTC; D: -; J: TRBJ2-1; V: TRBV7-2; size: once
CDR3: CASRGGRLDTDTQYF; DNA: TGTGCCAGCAGGGGCGGGAGATTAGACACAGATACGCAGTATTTT; D: TRBD2; J: TRBJ2-3; V: TRBV6-5; size: -
CDR3: CASSYSMLQGVGGYTF; DNA: TGTGCCAGCAGTTACTCGATGCTGCAGGGGGTTGGTGGCTACACCTTC; D: TRBD1; J: TRBJ1-2; V: TRBV6-5; size: -
CDR3: CAISLAVTDTQYF; DNA: TGTGCCATCTCCCTAGCTGTCACAGATACGCAGTATTTT; D: -; J: TRBJ2-3; V: TRBV28; size: -
CDR3: CSVEDGKNTEAFF; DNA: TGCAGCGTTGAAGATGGCAAGAACACTGAAGCTTTCTTT; D: -; J: TRBJ1-1; V: TRBV29-1; size: -
CDR3: CASSPGVTDTQYF; DNA: TGTGCTAGTTCCCCCGGGGTCACAGATACGCAGTATTTT; D: -; J: TRBJ2-3; V: TRBV12-5; size: -
CDR3: CATSDRTGGNTEAFF; DNA: TGTGCCACCAGTGATAGGACAGGGGGGAACACTGAAGCTTTCTTT; D: TRBD1; J: TRBJ1-1; V: TRBV24-1; size: -
CDR3: CASSLRGELTGSDEQFF; DNA: TGTGCCAGCAGCTTAAGGGGCGAACTGACAGGGTCGGATGAGCAGTTCTTC; D: TRBD1; J: TRBJ2-1; V: TRBV7-3; size: -
CDR3: CASSLAGNYGYTF; DNA: TGTGCCAGCAGCCTGGCGGGGAACTATGGCTACACCTTC; D: -; J: TRBJ1-2; V: TRBV2; size: -
CDR3: CASSVGPGGIGTGELFF; DNA: TGTGCCAGCAGCGTCGGTCCGGGAGGGATCGGCACCGGGGAGCTGTTTTTT; D: TRBD2; J: TRBJ2-2; V: TRBV9; size: -
CDR3: CASSFVQDYGYTF; DNA: TGTGCCAGCAGTTTTGTCCAGGACTATGGCTACACCTTC; D: -; J: TRBJ1-2; V: TRBV12-3/TRBV12-4; size: -
CDR3: CASSLAQVYGYTF; DNA: TGTGCCAGCAGCTTGGCCCAGGTCTATGGCTACACCTTC; D: -; J: TRBJ1-2; V: TRBV5-4; size: -
CDR3: CASSSGQGKKLFF; DNA: TGTGCCAGCAGCTCCGGACAGGGGAAGAAACTGTTTTTT; D: TRBD1; J: TRBJ1-4; V: TRBV5-4; size: -
CDR3: CSASGAGGPGSEQFF; DNA: TGCAGTGCTAGTGGGGCGGGAGGGCCAGGGAGTGAGCAGTTCTTC; D: TRBD2; J: TRBJ2-1; V: TRBV20-1; size: -
CDR3: CASSPTRDLEAFF; DNA: TGTGCCAGCAGCCCAACCAGGGATTTGGAAGCTTTCTTT; D: -; J: TRBJ1-1; V: TRBV28; size: -
CDR3: CASSLVLEQFF; DNA: TGTGCCAGCAGTTTAGTACTTGAGCAGTTCTTC; D: -; J: TRBJ2-1; V: TRBV28; size: -
CDR3: CAWTRLTEAFF; DNA: TGTGCCTGGACCCGGTTGACTGAAGCTTTCTTT; D: -; J: TRBJ1-1; V: TRBV30; size: once
CDR3: CASSQDGQGTGELFF; DNA: TGCGCCAGCAGCCAAGATGGACAGGGCACCGGGGAGCTGTTTTTT; D: TRBD1; J: TRBJ2-2; V: TRBV4-3; size: -
CDR3: CASSRRLAGLYEQYF; DNA: TGTGCCAGCAGCAGAAGGCTAGCGGGCCTCTACGAGCAGTACTTC; D: TRBD2; J: TRBJ2-7; V: TRBV9; size: -
CDR3: CASRPKVRLAGRGEQFF; DNA: TGTGCCAGCCGCCCAAAAGTAAGGCTAGCGGGACGGGGAGAGCAGTTCTTC; D: TRBD2; J: TRBJ2-1; V: TRBV7-9; size: -
CDR3: CASSFERGKYTGELFF; DNA: TGTGCCAGCAGTTTTGAGCGGGGGAAATACACCGGGGAGCTGTTTTTT; D: TRBD2; J: TRBJ2-2; V: TRBV27; size: -
CDR3: CASSSVRRRTEAFF; DNA: TGTGCCAGCAGTTCTGTCAGAAGGAGGACTGAAGCTTTCTTT; D: -; J: TRBJ1-1; V: TRBV6-5; size: -
CDR3: CASSLAQGIYNEQFF; DNA: TGTGCCAGCAGCTTAGCGCAGGGAATCTACAATGAGCAGTTCTTC; D: -; J: TRBJ2-1; V: TRBV7-9; size: -
CDR3: CASSLGGSASGNTIYF; DNA: TGTGCCAGCAGCTTAGGAGGGAGCGCCTCTGGAAACACCATATATTTT; D: -; J: TRBJ1-3; V: TRBV7-2; size: -
CDR3: CASSLGGRHGYTF; DNA: TGTGCCAGCAGCCTTGGCGGAAGACATGGCTACACCTTC; D: -; J: TRBJ1-2; V: TRBV4-2; size: -
CDR3: CASRRTAGSSPLHF; DNA: TGTGCCAGCAGACGGACCGCTGGGAGTTCACCCCTCCACTTT; D: -; J: TRBJ1-6; V: TRBV7-2; size: -
CDR3: CASSLSGGANEQFF; DNA: TGTGCCAGCAGCTTAAGCGGGGGGGCCAATGAGCAGTTCTTC; D: TRBD2; J: TRBJ2-1; V: TRBV7-3; size: -
CDR3: CASSYDTGSSGNTIYF; DNA: TGCGCCAGCAGCTATGATACAGGGTCTTCTGGAAACACCATATATTTT; D: -; J: TRBJ1-3; V: TRBV5-1; size: -
CDR3: CASSPVRGGPSSYEQYF; DNA: TGTGCCAGCAGCCCAGTCCGGGGTGGGCCCAGCTCCTACGAGCAGTACTTC; D: -; J: TRBJ2-7; V: TRBV11-2; size: -
CDR3: CASTWTGDVETQYF; DNA: TGTGCCAGCACGTGGACAGGGGATGTCGAGACCCAGTACTTC; D: TRBD1; J: TRBJ2-5; V: TRBV28; size: -
CDR3: CASSRTQDSSQVGYTF; DNA: TGTGCCAGCAGTCGGACCCAGGACAGTTCTCAGGTTGGCTACACCTTC; D: -; J: TRBJ1-2; V: TRBV28; size: -